This T cell receptor (beta chain) comes out of a study of blood T cell repertoires in COVID-19. As for the study in general: Both acute and convalescent COVID-19 samples were obtained from the United States, Italy and Spain. Sample material is recorded as cDNA or gDNA derived from T cells, B-cell-depleted T cells, or PBMCs.

V lost 3 bases to trimming and J lost 8 bases, with 10 bases between them. Germline V gene lookup returns CDR1 LGHDT and CDR2 YNNKEL (reference sequence). The CDR3 is 12 amino acids. Some clones are missing from TCRdb's copy, which holds only in-frame ones; the method was immunoSEQ multiplex PCR. The table lists tens of thousands of clones, about 88% of them singletons. This clonotype was obtained from a human donor in a cohort sampled during active COVID-19. Input material: peripheral blood. This sequence joins TRBV3-1 (or the pseudogene TRBV3-2) and TRBJ1-2, with a possible D match to TRBD1 (6 bases). The CDR3 is CASSHGGWGYTF. The CDR3 DNA sequence: TGTGCCAGCAGCCATGGGGGCTGGGGCTACACCTTC.